These 28 T cell receptor beta chains were sequenced from one sample in a study of cytomegalovirus exposure and HLA in healthy donors. PCR primers comprised 60 Vbeta and 13 Jbeta primers. Libraries were prepared by immunoSEQ multiplex PCR; TCRdb keeps only in-frame clonotypes and omits some of them. The sample shows 78,000 or so clones, over 60% of them seen only once. Sequenced sample: PBMCs. The source of these receptors is a male donor in good health and CMV-seropositive.

This clone was detected a few times. The genes are TRBV5-5 and TRBJ1-4; tentatively, D is TRBD1 (5 bases). V shed 5 bases and J shed 7 bases, with 18 bases lying between them. Per germline, CDR1 SGHKS and CDR2 YYEKEE (reference sequence). CDR3 length equals 15 residues. CDR3 sequence (DNA): TGTGCCAGCAGTGCCACTGAGACAGTGTTTGAAAAACTGTTTTTT. Protein product: CASSATETVFEKLFF. The variable domain in full, completed from reference TRBV5-5 and TRBJ1-4, reads DAGVTQSPTHLIKTRGQQVTLRCSPISGHKSVSWYQQVLGQGPQFIFQYYEKEERGRGNFPDRFSARQFPNYSSELNVNALLLGDSALYLCASSATETVFEKLFFGSGTQLSVL.

The chain couples TRBV11-3 to TRBJ2-5; 7 positions agree with TRBD1. The CDR3 runs 14 residues. Germline V lookup: CDR1 SGHNT, CDR2 YENEEA. Unmatched junction bases numbered 3, after V lost 4 bases and J lost 1 base. This CDR3 is CASSSHRGQETQYF. CDR3 DNA sequence: TGTGCCAGCAGCTCCCACAGGGGCCAAGAGACCCAGTACTTC. Using reference TRBV11-3 and TRBJ2-5 for the parts outside the CDR3, the full variable domain is EAGVVQSPRYKIIEKKQPVAFWCNPISGHNTLYWYLQNLGQGPELLIRYENEEAVDDSQLPKDRFSAERLKGVDSTLKIQPAELGDSAVYLCASSSHRGQETQYFGPGTRLLVL.

The V and J genes are TRBV29-1 and TRBJ2-7, with no clear D. The CDR3 runs 13 residues. Trimming stripped 8 bases from V and 2 bases from J, with 16 bases between. CDR1 and CDR2 from the germline V gene are SQVTM and ANQGSEA. CDR3 DNA sequence: TGCAGCACCCGTGTCCCAGGAACCTACGAGCAGTACTTC. Protein: CSTRVPGTYEQYF.

The CDR3 protein is CASSPGFFNEQFF. In DNA, the CDR3 is TGTGCCAGCAGCCCGGGGTTCTTCAATGAGCAGTTCTTC. This chain uses TRBV9 with TRBJ2-1, with TRBD2 as a possible D gene (5 bases). CDR1 is SGDLS, CDR2 YYNGEE, per germline. The length of the CDR3 is 13 residues. V lost 4 bases, J lost 6 bases, and 11 bases lay in between.

This clone came up once. The CDR3 sequence is CASVDRAYNEQFF. CDR3 in DNA: TGTGCCAGCGTGGACAGGGCCTACAATGAGCAGTTCTTC. The chain couples TRBV6-5 to TRBJ2-1, with 8 bases fitting TRBD1. Losses at the gene ends were 8 bases for V and 2 bases for J; bases not matched to a gene: 2. Germline V gives CDR1 MNHEY, CDR2 SVGAGI. This CDR3 is 13 amino acids long.

The V call is TRBV7-2, the J call TRBJ2-5, with D perhaps TRBD2 (5 bases). The V end lost 2 bases, the J end lost 2 bases, and 9 bases lay between the germline ends. The CDR3 runs 14 residues. Germline loops: CDR1 SGHTA, CDR2 FQGNSA. The CDR3 coding sequence is TGTGCCAGCAGCTTACTTCCGGGACAAGAGACCCAGTACTTC. Amino acid sequence: CASSLLPGQETQYF.

On this clone itself: One end of the junction varies from germline; a read error may be responsible. V is TRBV7-9 and J is TRBJ1-1, with D tentatively TRBD1 (6 bases). This CDR3 spans 14 amino acids. Germline CDR1 and CDR2: SEHNR and FQNEAQ (reference sequence). As DNA, the CDR3 is TGTTCCAGCAGCTTGTCAGGGGCCAACACTGAAGCTTTCTTT. Translated, it gives CSSSLSGANTEAFF.

The CDR3 DNA reads TGTGCCGCGGGGGCTCACATGAACACTGAAGCTTTCTTT. Its translation: CAAGAHMNTEAFF. This chain links TRBV25-1 with TRBJ1-1; D is possibly TRBD1 (6 bases). The CDR3 totals 13 residues. CDR1 is MGHDK, CDR2 SYGVNS, per germline. V dropped 11 bases and J dropped 0 bases, with 13 bases sitting between them.

This rearrangement joins TRBV6-5 to TRBJ1-4; D might be TRBD1 (6 bases). This CDR3 is 11 amino acids long. Between the trimmed V and J ends, which lost 8 bases and 11 bases, there was a span of 12 bases. Germline assignment: CDR1 MNHEY and CDR2 SVGAGI. DNA for the CDR3: TGTGCCAGCGCGGGGGCGGGGAAACTGTTTTTT. Translation gives CASAGAGKLFF.

The V call is TRBV28, the J call TRBJ1-2; no clear D. This CDR3 has 13 amino acids. CDR1 is MDHEN, CDR2 SYDVKM, per germline. The V end lost 5 bases, the J end lost 8 bases, and 15 bases lay between the germline ends. The CDR3 region has the DNA TGTGCCAGCAGTGGGCAACCCCCGCTAGGCTACACCTTC. Its translation: CASSGQPPLGYTF.

The genes are TRBV2 and TRBJ1-1; TRBD1 is a possible D gene (6 bases). Looked up from germline, CDR1 is SNHLY and CDR2 is FYNNEI. Trimming took 8 bases from V and 0 from J, leaving 13 bases between them. This CDR3 has 14 residues. The CDR3 reads CASEWGRMNTEAFF. CDR3 DNA sequence: TGTGCCAGCGAGTGGGGGCGAATGAACACTGAAGCTTTCTTT.

V and J are TRBV7-9 and TRBJ2-1; TRBD2 aligns across 11 bases. Trimming at V came to 5 bases and at J to 7 bases, leaving 7 bases not matched to a gene. The CDR3 is made up of 15 amino acids. Germline V gives CDR1 SEHNR, CDR2 FQNEAQ (reference sequence). In nucleotides, the CDR3 is TGTGCCAGCAGCGTACTAGCGGGAGTAACGAATGAGCAGTTCTTC. Its translation: CASSVLAGVTNEQFF.

This clone was counted a few times. The chain has TRBV7-9 and TRBJ1-5; 7 nucleotides match TRBD1. The CDR3 sequence is 16 residues long. V trimming: 4 bases; J trimming: 3 bases; junction bases outside the gene matches: 9. Germline loops: CDR1 SEHNR, CDR2 FQNEAQ (reference sequence). CDR3 sequence: CASSSSDRPANQPQHF. The CDR3 DNA sequence: TGTGCCAGCAGCTCCTCGGACAGGCCGGCCAATCAGCCCCAGCATTTT.

The rearrangement joins TRBV5-4 to TRBJ1-1, with D possibly being TRBD1 (5 bases). CDR3 length: 14 residues. V was trimmed by 3 bases and J by 0 bases, leaving 9 bases between them. CDR1 and CDR2 from the germline V gene are SGHNT and YYREEE (reference sequence). The CDR3 loop reads CASSSPQVNTEAFF. The CDR3 DNA is TGTGCCAGCAGCTCCCCACAGGTGAACACTGAAGCTTTCTTT.

This clone has just a few counts. The gene calls are TRBV27 and TRBJ1-4, with D tentatively TRBD1 (6 bases). The CDR3 loop spans 14 amino acids. CDR1 and CDR2 (germline): MNHEY, SMNVEV (reference sequence). The germline V and J ends were trimmed by 6 bases and 7 bases, with 15 bases remaining between them. The CDR3 sequence is CASRLTGNGEKLFF. CDR3 bases: TGTGCCAGCAGACTTACAGGGAATGGTGAAAAACTGTTTTTT. The whole variable domain, remainder taken from reference TRBV27 and TRBJ1-4, is EAQVTQNPRYLITVTGKKLTVTCSQNMNHEYMSWYRQDPGLGLRQIYYSMNVEVTDKGDVPEGYKVSRKEKRNFPLILESPSPNQTSLYFCASRLTGNGEKLFFGSGTQLSVL.

V usage is TRBV6-5 and J usage is TRBJ2-7; TRBD2 agrees at 7 bases. The CDR3 contains 15 residues. Germline V gene sequence: CDR1 MNHEY, CDR2 SVGAGI. With 4 bases clipped from V and 7 bases from J, the junction kept 13 bases outside the gene matches. The CDR3 sequence is CASSFTREGMMEQYF. In nucleotides, the CDR3 is TGTGCCAGCAGTTTCACAAGGGAGGGCATGATGGAGCAGTACTTC.

The rearrangement joins TRBV7-2 to TRBJ2-7, with a possible D match to TRBD2 (6 bases). The CDR3 extends over 15 amino acids. Trimming cost V 1 base and J 3 bases, with 13 bases left between them. Germline V gene lookup returns CDR1 SGHTA and CDR2 FQGNSA. In DNA, the CDR3 is TGTGCCAGCAGCTTAGGCGGCGGGAATGTCTACGAGCAGTACTTC. Encoded protein: CASSLGGGNVYEQYF.

The rearrangement uses TRBV25-1 and TRBJ1-4; 8 bases align to TRBD1. This CDR3 spans 13 amino acids. Germline CDR1 and CDR2: MGHDK and SYGVNS. The V gene end was trimmed by 3 bases and the J gene end by 13 bases; junction bases not matched to a gene: 7. CDR3 sequence: CASSDGWTGRLFF. CDR3 bases: TGTGCCAGCAGTGATGGTTGGACAGGGAGACTGTTTTTT.

The J gene is TRBJ1-5, the V gene TRBV18; D gene uncertain. The CDR3 runs to 12 residues. The V gene's germline CDR1 is KGHSH and CDR2 LQKENI. V was shortened by 2 bases and J by 5 bases, with 4 bases between the two germline ends. DNA of the CDR3: TGTGCCAGCTCACCAGAGGATCAGCCCCAGCATTTT. This encodes CASSPEDQPQHF.

The rearrangement links TRBV6-5 to TRBJ1-4; 8 bases fit TRBD1. The V and J ends lost 5 bases and 2 bases, in that order; junction bases with no gene match: 4. This CDR3 has 15 amino acids. CDR1 is MNHEY, CDR2 SVGAGI, per germline. CDR3 sequence: CASSRDRGTNEKLFF. CDR3 nucleotide sequence: TGTGCCAGCAGTAGAGACAGGGGTACTAATGAAAAACTGTTTTTT.

The DNA for the CDR3 is TGTGCCAGCAGTGAAGGTGGGCAGGGAAGCTACACCTTC. This sequence encodes CASSEGGQGSYTF. This chain joins TRBV2 and TRBJ1-2, with D possibly TRBD1 on 5 matching bases. V was cut by 1 base and J by 9 bases, with 12 bases left in between. The germline gives CDR1 SNHLY, CDR2 FYNNEI. The CDR3 covers 13 residues.

The CDR3 here is CASSFRVSNTGELFF. The CDR3 DNA reads TGTGCCAGCAGTTTCCGGGTCTCGAACACCGGGGAGCTGTTTTTT. V is TRBV27 and J is TRBJ2-2; D uncertain. Between the trimmed V and J ends, which lost 3 bases and 0 bases, there was a span of 8 bases. The CDR3 sequence is 15 residues long. Germline V gene data show CDR1 as MNHEY and CDR2 as SMNVEV (reference sequence).

The V and J genes are TRBV7-9 and TRBJ1-6; D is unclear. CDR1 is SEHNR, CDR2 FQNEAQ, per germline (reference sequence). The CDR3 length is 16 residues. The ends were cut back, 5 bases at V and 5 bases at J, with 16 bases in the middle. The CDR3 region has the DNA TGTGCCAGCAGCAGCCCGCCAGGCGATAATAATTCACCCCTCCACTTT. Protein product: CASSSPPGDNNSPLHF.

The chain recombines TRBV11-2 with TRBJ1-5, with D uncertain. This CDR3 is 13 amino acids long. CDR1 and CDR2 (germline): SGHAT, FQNNGV. V was shortened by 4 bases and J by 4 bases, with 8 bases between the two germline ends. CDR3 sequence (DNA): TGTGCCAGCAGCTCCCCCGGGAATCAGCCCCAGCATTTT. Translation gives CASSSPGNQPQHF.

This clone has just a few counts. The CDR3 DNA is TGTGCCAGTGTCGACAGCTCCTACAATGAGCAGTTCTTC. This codes for CASVDSSYNEQFF. V and J are TRBV28 and TRBJ2-1; D is possibly TRBD1 (5 bases). CDR1 and CDR2 (germline): MDHEN, SYDVKM. This CDR3 contains 13 residues. Trimming left V 9 bases short and J 0 bases short, with 9 bases between.

The chain uses TRBV4-1 and TRBJ2-3; 7 nucleotides agree with TRBD1. V was clipped by 7 bases and J by 5 bases; unmatched bases: 0. Germline lookup yields CDR1 MGHRA and CDR2 YSYEKL. The CDR3 sequence is 11 residues long. For the CDR3, the DNA is TGCGCCAGCACAGGGGGAGATACGCAGTATTTT. Translated: CASTGGDTQYF.

The chain has TRBV9 and TRBJ2-7; possibly TRBD2 for D (6 bases). This CDR3 is built from 15 residues. V dropped 0 bases and J dropped 3 bases, with 13 bases sitting between them. From germline, CDR1 is SGDLS and CDR2 YYNGEE. The CDR3 loop is CASSVGLATIYEQYF. CDR3 nucleotides: TGTGCCAGCAGCGTAGGCCTAGCGACTATCTACGAGCAGTACTTC.

V is TRBV18 and J is TRBJ1-1; possibly TRBD1 for D (5 bases). The CDR3 extends over 13 amino acids. Germline loops: CDR1 KGHSH, CDR2 LQKENI. V lost 6 bases to trimming and J lost 7 bases, with 15 bases between them. CDR3 in amino acids: CASSREGEDEAFF. The CDR3, as DNA: TGTGCCAGCTCGCGTGAAGGGGAGGATGAAGCTTTCTTT.